One and the same sample provided the 17 T cell receptor beta chains below, sequenced in a study of resident and recirculating memory T cells in vitiligo. Profiled with immunoSEQ multiplex PCR; TCRdb holds only in-frame clones, not every one. The table has 72,000 or so clones, about 91% seen once. Source material: blood. These receptors were collected from a male donor with vitiligo.

The chain carries TRBV6-4 and TRBJ2-3; TRBD2 matches at 10 bases. Germline V gives CDR1 MRHNA, CDR2 SNTAGT. This CDR3 is built from 16 residues. Trimming took 5 bases from V and 0 from J; bases not matched to a gene: 5. CDR3 coding DNA: TGTGCCAGCAGTTACGCTAGCGGGGGAAGCACAGATACGCAGTATTTT. Translation: CASSYASGGSTDTQYF.

The V call is TRBV19, the J call TRBJ1-2; no definite D call. CDR1 is LNHDA and CDR2 is SQIVND in the germline V gene (reference sequence). The CDR3 covers 14 residues. V lost 0 bases, J lost 4 bases, and 9 bases lay in between. The CDR3 region has the DNA TGTGCCAGTAGTATAGAGAGCGGCAGCTATGGCTACACCTTC. Amino acid sequence: CASSIESGSYGYTF.

This chain uses TRBV13 with TRBJ2-5; TRBD2 aligns across 8 bases. CDR1 is PRHDT, CDR2 FYEKMQ, per germline (reference sequence). V shed 5 bases and J 2 bases; nucleotides not matched to a gene: 7. The CDR3 runs 15 residues. The CDR3 region is CASSDGASGQETQYF. In nucleotides, the CDR3 is TGTGCCAGCAGCGACGGGGCTAGCGGGCAAGAGACCCAGTACTTC.

V gene TRBV4-3 combines with J gene TRBJ1-3; D is undetermined. The CDR3 covers 16 residues. V lost 0 bases and J lost 0, with 9 bases in between. Germline assignment: CDR1 LGHNA and CDR2 YSLEER. The CDR3 protein is CASSQDFSGSGNTIYF. The CDR3 DNA follows: TGCGCCAGCAGCCAAGATTTCTCAGGCTCTGGAAACACCATATATTTT.

The rearrangement links TRBV28 to TRBJ2-3; 12 nucleotides agree with TRBD2. Trimming at V came to 2 bases and at J to 6 bases, leaving 6 bases not matched to a gene. The CDR3 runs 16 residues. Germline lookup yields CDR1 MDHEN and CDR2 SYDVKM. The CDR3 reads CASSLKLAGGRDTQYF. The CDR3 region has the DNA TGTGCCAGCAGTTTAAAACTAGCGGGAGGAAGGGATACGCAGTATTTT.

The V and J genes are TRBV9 and TRBJ1-2, with D unresolved. Between the trimmed V and J ends, which lost 0 bases and 5 bases, there was a span of 14 bases. CDR3 length equals 15 residues. Germline CDR1 and CDR2: SGDLS and YYNGEE. CDR3 sequence (DNA): TGTGCCAGCAGCGTAGGACCGGGTAAAGGATATGGCTACACCTTC. Its protein product is CASSVGPGKGYGYTF.

This chain uses TRBV5-1 with TRBJ2-1; 7 nucleotides match TRBD2. With V trimmed by 3 bases and J by 4 bases, 4 bases remained unmatched. Per germline, CDR1 SGHRS and CDR2 YFSETQ. The CDR3 loop spans 14 amino acids. DNA for the CDR3: TGCGCCAGCAGCTGGGGAGGGCTTTACAATGAGCAGTTCTTC. Translating gives CASSWGGLYNEQFF.

The V call is TRBV28, the J call TRBJ2-7; TRBD1 might be the D (6 bases). The CDR3 is 14 residues long. From germline, CDR1 is MDHEN and CDR2 SYDVKM. Trimming pared 8 bases from V and 3 bases from J, leaving 17 bases between. This CDR3 is CASRIPGQDYEQYF. The DNA of the CDR3 is TGTGCCAGCCGGATTCCGGGACAAGACTACGAGCAGTACTTC.

V gene TRBV13 combines with J gene TRBJ2-7; 7 nucleotides align to TRBD1. With 0 bases clipped from V and 8 bases from J, the junction kept 13 bases outside the gene matches. The CDR3 runs to 16 residues. Germline values: CDR1 PRHDT, CDR2 FYEKMQ (reference sequence). CDR3 DNA: TGTGCCAGCAGCTTAGGCTCAGGGGGTACCACTACGAAGCAGTACTTC. Amino acid sequence: CASSLGSGGTTTKQYF.

The V gene is TRBV7-9, the J gene TRBJ2-4, with D hard to call. The V end lost 1 base, the J end lost 4 bases, and 5 bases lay between the germline ends. The CDR3 runs to 13 residues. Germline values: CDR1 SEHNR, CDR2 FQNEAQ (reference sequence). CDR3 loop: CASSLDLKNIQYF. The CDR3 bases are TGTGCCAGCAGCTTAGATCTGAAAAACATTCAGTACTTC.

The chain carries TRBV27 and TRBJ2-3; D might be TRBD1 (8 bases). CDR3 length: 13 residues. V shed 6 bases and J shed 6 bases, with 13 bases lying between them. CDR1 MNHEY and CDR2 SMNVEV come from the germline V gene (reference sequence). CDR3 sequence: CASRQGGLDTQYF. In DNA, the CDR3 is TGTGCCAGCAGACAGGGGGGGTTGGATACGCAGTATTTT.

The genes are TRBV28 and TRBJ2-3; 10 nucleotides align to TRBD2. Germline trimming cut 5 bases from V and 5 bases from J; bases unmatched to any gene: 10. CDR1 and CDR2 (germline): MDHEN, SYDVKM. CDR3 length: 16 amino acids. The CDR3 region has the DNA TGTGCCAGCAGTCCCTACCTAGCGGGAGTGGGAGATACGCAGTATTTT. It codes for CASSPYLAGVGDTQYF.

The gene calls are TRBV5-4 and TRBJ2-7, with TRBD2 matching 7 bases. CDR3 length: 14 residues. V was clipped by 0 bases and J by 3 bases; unmatched bases: 3. The germline gives CDR1 SGHNT, CDR2 YYREEE (reference sequence). CDR3 residues: CASSLGSGNYEQYF. The CDR3 nucleotides read TGTGCCAGCAGCTTGGGGAGCGGGAACTACGAGCAGTACTTC.

V usage is TRBV5-5 and J usage is TRBJ1-1; no firm D call. Trimming removed 3 bases at V and 4 bases at J, with 19 bases between. CDR1 SGHKS and CDR2 YYEKEE come from the germline V gene (reference sequence). The CDR3 is 16 amino acids. CDR3 nucleotides: TGTGCCAGCAGCTCGGTGGCGGCCCTCTCGGCCACTGAAGCTTTCTTT. It yields the protein CASSSVAALSATEAFF.

V gene TRBV5-1 combines with J gene TRBJ2-3; tentative D call: TRBD1 (6 bases). Germline loops: CDR1 SGHRS, CDR2 YFSETQ. V dropped 8 bases and J dropped 6 bases, with 16 bases sitting between them. The CDR3 is 13 amino acids. The CDR3 loop is CARGRTRGDTQYF. In DNA form, the CDR3 reads TGCGCCAGGGGTCGGACCAGGGGCGATACGCAGTATTTT.

The CDR3 DNA sequence: TGCGCCAGCAGCCCCCGGACTAGCGGGAGCACAGATACGCAGTATTTT. Translation: CASSPRTSGSTDTQYF. V and J are TRBV5-1 and TRBJ2-3; 11 bases agree with TRBD2. V was pared by 4 bases and J by 0 bases, with 4 bases of the junction left unmatched. The length of the CDR3 is 16 residues. CDR1 is SGHRS and CDR2 is YFSETQ in the germline V gene.

The V call is TRBV9, the J call TRBJ1-4, with D maybe TRBD1 (6 bases). The CDR3 has 16 amino acids. Trimming cost V 4 bases and J 0 bases, with 13 bases left between them. Germline V gene sequence: CDR1 SGDLS, CDR2 YYNGEE. The CDR3 DNA reads TGTGCCAGCAGCCCAGGACAGATTGCAACTAATGAAAAACTGTTTTTT. This codes for CASSPGQIATNEKLFF.